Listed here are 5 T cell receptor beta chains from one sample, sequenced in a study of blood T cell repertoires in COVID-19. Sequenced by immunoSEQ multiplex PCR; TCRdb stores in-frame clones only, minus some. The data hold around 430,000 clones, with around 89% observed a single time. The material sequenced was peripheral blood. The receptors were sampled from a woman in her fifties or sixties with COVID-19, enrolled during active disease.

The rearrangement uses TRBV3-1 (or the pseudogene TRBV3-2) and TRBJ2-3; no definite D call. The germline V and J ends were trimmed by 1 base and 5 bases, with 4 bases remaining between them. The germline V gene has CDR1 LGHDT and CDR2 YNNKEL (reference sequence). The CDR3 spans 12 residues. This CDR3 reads CASSQAGDTQYF. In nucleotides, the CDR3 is TGTGCCAGCAGCCAAGCGGGAGATACGCAGTATTTT.

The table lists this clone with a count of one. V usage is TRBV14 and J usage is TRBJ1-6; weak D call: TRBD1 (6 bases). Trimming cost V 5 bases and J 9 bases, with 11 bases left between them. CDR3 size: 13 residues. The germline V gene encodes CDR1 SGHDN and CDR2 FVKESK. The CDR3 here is CASSIGGSSPLHF. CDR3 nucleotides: TGTGCCAGCAGCATAGGGGGTAGTTCACCCCTCCACTTT.

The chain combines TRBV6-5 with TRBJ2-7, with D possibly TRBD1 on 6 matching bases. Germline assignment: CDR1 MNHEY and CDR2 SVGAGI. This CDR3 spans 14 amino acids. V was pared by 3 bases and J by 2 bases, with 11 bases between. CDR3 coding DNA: TGTGCCAGCAGTTATGGGGGCGCACCCTACGAGCAGTACTTC. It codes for CASSYGGAPYEQYF.

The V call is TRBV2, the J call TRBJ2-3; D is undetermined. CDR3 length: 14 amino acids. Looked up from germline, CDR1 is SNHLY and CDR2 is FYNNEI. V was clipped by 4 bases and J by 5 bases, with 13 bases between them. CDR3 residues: CASSVTQSRDTQYF. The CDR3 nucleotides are TGTGCCAGCAGTGTTACGCAGTCACGAGATACGCAGTATTTT.

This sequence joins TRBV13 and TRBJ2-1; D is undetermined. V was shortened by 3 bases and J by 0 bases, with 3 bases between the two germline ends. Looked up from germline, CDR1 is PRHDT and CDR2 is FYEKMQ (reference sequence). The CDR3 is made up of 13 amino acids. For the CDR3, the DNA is TGTGCCAGCAGCTTCAGCTCCTACAATGAGCAGTTCTTC. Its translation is CASSFSSYNEQFF.